The 26 T cell receptor beta chains reported below all come from one sample, sequenced in a study of T cells in women clearing cervical HPV infection. The method was immunoSEQ multiplex PCR; TCRdb's version includes in-frame clones alone and lacks a portion of them. In total, the table holds approximately 32,000 clones. Sequencing used blood buffy coat. The receptor source for this set is a woman between 18 and 75 years old with a cervical HPV16 infection that either progressed to CIN3+ or cleared (not recorded which).

The sequenced CDR3 bases are TGTGCCAGCAGGTCCACAGGGTATAGCGGC. As protein: CASRSTGYSG. The entire CDR3 sequence reads CASRSTGYSGYTF. This chain uses TRBV7-2 with TRBJ1-2; D perhaps matches TRBD1 (6 bases). The read comes to an end 3 residues before the CDR3 does, leaving the germline J gene to fill in the end. Germline CDR1 reads SGHTA; CDR2 reads FQGNSA. CDR3 length: 13 amino acids. The complete variable domain, with remaining parts taken from reference TRBV7-2 and TRBJ1-2, reads GAGVSQSPSNKVTEKGKDVELRCDPISGHTALYWYRQSLGQGLEFLIYFQGNSAPDKSGLPSDRFSAERTGGSVSTLTIQRTQQEDSAVYLCASRSTGYSGYTFGSGTRLTVV.

Remarks on this clone: The read terminates 3 residues ahead of where the CDR3 ends, so the germline J gene completes it. V gene TRBV5-1 combines with J gene TRBJ1-2, with TRBD1 identical over 7 bases. The CDR3 runs 14 residues. CDR1 SGHRS and CDR2 YFSETQ come from the germline V gene. The DNA read from the CDR3 is TGCGCCAGCAGCTACACAGGGGACAGCGACGGC. This translates into CASSYTGDSDG. The CDR3 as a whole reads CASSYTGDSDGYTF. Full variable domain (missing parts from reference TRBV5-1 and TRBJ1-2): KAGVTQTPRYLIKTRGQQVTLSCSPISGHRSVSWYQQTPGQGLQFLFEYFSETQRNKGNFPGRFSGRQFSNSRSEMNVSTLELGDSALYLCASSYTGDSDGYTFGSGTRLTVV.

Comments on this clone: The read ends 3 residues before the CDR3 terminus; that terminus is restored from the germline J gene. The V call is TRBV11-2, the J call TRBJ1-1; TRBD1 might be the D (6 bases). This CDR3 spans 14 amino acids. Germline V lookup: CDR1 SGHAT, CDR2 FQNNGV. Trimming stripped 5 bases from V and 5 bases from J, with 15 bases between. The DNA read from the CDR3 is TGTGCCAGCAGCCCGCGGGGGGCGCTAACTGAA. Protein: CASSPRGALTE. The entire CDR3 is CASSPRGALTEAFF.

In regard to this clone: The read is 3 residues too short to cover the CDR3 end, so that end is filled in from the germline J gene. The chain carries TRBV7-8 and TRBJ2-7; 8 positions match TRBD1. With 5 bases clipped from V and 4 bases from J, the junction kept 13 bases outside the gene matches. The germline CDR1 and CDR2 sequences are SGHVS and FQNEAQ. This CDR3 is built from 16 residues. The sequenced part of the CDR3 DNA is TGTGCCAGCAGCCCCAGGGGGCGGGGCCTGACTTACGAG. This translates into CASSPRGRGLTYE. The CDR3 reads in full as CASSPRGRGLTYEQYF.

Comment on this clone: The read finishes 3 residues shy of the CDR3 end, and the germline J gene is used to complete it. The chain recombines TRBV18 with TRBJ1-2; D may be TRBD1 (6 bases). Germline loops: CDR1 KGHSH, CDR2 LQKENI. The CDR3 is made up of 15 amino acids. The chain's CDR3 is CASSPTAGGTDIYTF. CDR3 bases read: TGTGCCAGCTCACCCACGGCGGGGGGCACAGATATC.

On this clone itself: The read stops 3 residues short of the end of the CDR3; the missing end is completed from the germline J gene. The rearrangement uses TRBV20-1 and TRBJ2-1, with D possibly matching TRBD2 (7 bases). This CDR3 contains 16 residues. Germline V gene sequence: CDR1 DFQATT, CDR2 SNEGSKA (reference sequence). V was trimmed by 0 bases and J by 4 bases, leaving 16 bases between them. The CDR3 reads CSARDRGGALYNEQFF. CDR3 DNA (partial): TGCAGTGCTAGAGATAGGGGGGGGGCTTTATACAATGAG.

In the case of this clone: The CDR3 extends 3 residues past the end of the read, so its final part is completed from the germline J gene. V gene TRBV19 combines with J gene TRBJ2-7; D may be TRBD1 (5 bases). Looked up from germline, CDR1 is LNHDA and CDR2 is SQIVND (reference sequence). The CDR3 is 14 amino acids. Trimming took off 5 bases at V and 1 base at J, with 12 bases between the two ends. CDR3 residues: CASSVTPGSYEQYF. Partial CDR3 DNA: TGTGCCAGTAGTGTCACACCAGGGTCCTACGAG.

A note on this clone: Read sequence stops 3 residues before the CDR3 end, and the germline J gene provides the missing end. The chain carries TRBV7-2 and TRBJ1-3; D is possibly TRBD1 (6 bases). CDR1 SGHTA and CDR2 FQGNSA come from the germline V gene. The CDR3 runs to 13 residues. This chain's CDR3 is CASSLGGQRFIYF. The CDR3 DNA, read in part, is TGTGCCAGCAGCTTAGGCGGACAGAGATTC.

Remarks on this clone: The read ends 3 residues before the CDR3 terminus; that terminus is restored from the germline J gene. The chain recombines TRBV7-2 with TRBJ1-3, with TRBD1 as a possible D gene (5 bases). The germline V and J ends were trimmed by 1 base and 6 bases, with 13 bases remaining between them. The CDR3 runs 15 residues. Germline V gives CDR1 SGHTA, CDR2 FQGNSA. CDR3 protein: CASSLVLRGTNTIYF. The CDR3 DNA, read in part, is TGTGCCAGCAGCTTAGTGCTCCGGGGGACAAACACC.

Worth noting for this clone: Read data end 3 residues before the CDR3 end; the end is taken from the germline J gene. The rearrangement joins TRBV7-9 to TRBJ2-5, with D possibly being TRBD1 (5 bases). Germline CDR1 SEHNR, CDR2 FQNEAQ (reference sequence). Trimming stripped 4 bases from V and 4 bases from J, with 7 bases between. CDR3 length: 12 residues. The CDR3 bases that were read are TGTGCCAGCAGCTCTCAGGGAGAGACC. This translates into CASSSQGET. In full, the CDR3 reads CASSSQGETQYF.

On this clone: The read terminates 3 residues before the CDR3 end, so the remaining end is supplied by the germline J gene. This chain uses TRBV7-8 with TRBJ1-2; D is unresolved. Germline V CDR1 and CDR2: SGHVS, FQNEAQ. The CDR3 totals 11 residues. CDR3 DNA, as far as it was read: TGTGCCAGCAGCTTAATAACGGTC. This gives the protein CASSLITV. The whole CDR3 region reads CASSLITVYTF.

Concerning this clone itself: Read sequence stops 3 residues before the CDR3 end, and the germline J gene provides the missing end. This sequence joins TRBV5-6 and TRBJ1-2, with TRBD1 as a possible D gene (6 bases). V lost 3 bases, J lost 5 bases, and 17 bases lay in between. The CDR3 has 15 amino acids. The germline V gene has CDR1 SGHDT and CDR2 YYEEEE. The CDR3 loop is CASSSGPTGYYGYTF. The DNA read from the CDR3 is TGTGCCAGCAGCTCGGGTCCAACAGGGTATTATGGC.

A remark on this clone: The read comes to an end 3 residues before the CDR3 does, leaving the germline J gene to fill in the end. The chain is built from TRBV10-2 and TRBJ1-5; D might be TRBD1 (5 bases). Deletions cut 4 bases from V and 4 bases from J, with 11 bases between. Per germline, CDR1 WSHSY and CDR2 SAAADI. This CDR3 is 14 amino acids long. CDR3 DNA, as far as it was read: TGCGCCAGCAGTGTTGATCGGGGGAATCAGCCC. This translates into CASSVDRGNQP. The full CDR3 reads CASSVDRGNQPQHF.

Regarding this clone: The CDR3 end falls 3 residues outside the read, so it is completed with the germline J gene. The V and J genes are TRBV10-2 and TRBJ2-1; no clear D. This CDR3 has 14 residues. The V and J ends lost 0 bases and 6 bases respectively, with 9 bases between them. CDR1 and CDR2 from the germline V gene are WSHSY and SAAADI. The covered CDR3 bases are TGCGCCAGCAGTGAGTCGAAGGGCCTCAATGAG. It translates to CASSESKGLNE. The full-length CDR3 reads as CASSESKGLNEQFF.

Note on this clone: Coverage ceases 3 residues before the CDR3 finishes, and the germline J gene fills in the end. The rearrangement links TRBV13 to TRBJ2-3; a possible D gene is TRBD2 (6 bases). V dropped 4 bases and J dropped 3 bases, with 8 bases sitting between them. Germline V gives CDR1 PRHDT, CDR2 FYEKMQ (reference sequence). CDR3 size: 13 residues. Partial CDR3 DNA: TGTGCCAGCAGCTCGGGGACTACAGATACG. Translated: CASSSGTTDT. The CDR3 as a whole reads CASSSGTTDTQYF.

CDR3 loop: CASSPGSGSQPQYF. The part of the CDR3 DNA that was read is TGTGCCAGCAGCCCGGGGTCGGGCAGTCAGCCT. The chain recombines TRBV2 with TRBJ2-4, with TRBD2 as a possible D gene (5 bases). Sequencing ends 3 residues short of the CDR3 end; the germline J gene provides the rest. This CDR3 is 14 amino acids long. Germline CDR1 SNHLY, CDR2 FYNNEI. Looking up the rest from reference TRBV2 and TRBJ2-4 gives the full variable domain: EPEVTQTPSHQVTQMGQEVILRCVPISNHLYFYWYRQILGQKVEFLVSFYNNEISEKSEIFDDQFSVERPDGSNFTLKIRSTKLEDSAMYFCASSPGSGSQPQYFGAGTRLSVL.

The CDR3 bases that were read are TGTGCCAGCAGCCCAGCAGGGTACAATGAG. Protein: CASSPAGYNE. The complete CDR3 reads CASSPAGYNEQFF. V and J are TRBV14 and TRBJ2-1; TRBD1 is a possible D gene (5 bases). The CDR3 extends 3 residues past the end of the read, so its final part is completed from the germline J gene. Trimming cost V 4 bases and J 4 bases, with 8 bases left between them. Germline values: CDR1 SGHDN, CDR2 FVKESK. The CDR3 has 13 amino acids.

Notes on this clone: The read gets to within 3 residues of the CDR3 end, and the germline J gene fills in the rest. This sequence joins TRBV5-1 and TRBJ2-3; TRBD1 matches 9 bases. This CDR3 is built from 15 residues. The V gene's germline CDR1 is SGHRS and CDR2 YFSETQ. The CDR3 is CASSLTGGANQPQYF. The sequenced part of the CDR3 DNA is TGCGCCAGCAGCTTAACAGGGGGCGCAAATCAGCCG.

Of note for this clone: The CDR3 end is not reached by the read, which stops 3 residues before it; the germline J gene fills it in. The rearrangement uses TRBV5-1 and TRBJ1-2; perhaps TRBD1 as D (6 bases). The CDR3 is 15 residues long. Germline-derived CDR1 and CDR2 are SGHRS and YFSETQ. CDR3 sequence reads: CASSVGYRAGLGYTF. The sequenced part of the CDR3 DNA is TGCGCCAGCAGCGTAGGTTACAGGGCGGGTCTAGGC.

Notes on this clone: The sequence runs out 3 residues before the end of the CDR3; the remainder is reconstructed from the germline J gene. The chain joins TRBV6-1 to TRBJ1-2; possible D gene TRBD1, 5 bases. The CDR3 is made up of 15 amino acids. CDR1 MNHNS and CDR2 SASEGT come from the germline V gene. This chain's CDR3 is CASSEQGAFYNDYTF. Partial CDR3 DNA: TGTGCCAGCAGTGAACAGGGAGCTTTTTACAATGAC.

As to this clone: The read comes to an end 3 residues before the CDR3 does, leaving the germline J gene to fill in the end. The rearrangement uses TRBV18 and TRBJ2-7; tentative D call: TRBD1 (5 bases). CDR3 length: 14 amino acids. Between the trimmed V and J ends, which lost 2 bases and 3 bases, there was a span of 11 bases. Germline V gene lookup returns CDR1 KGHSH and CDR2 LQKENI. CDR3 loop: CASSPRGSSYEQYF. Partial CDR3 DNA: TGTGCCAGCTCACCAAGGGGAAGCAGCTACGAG.

Comment on this clone: The read ends 3 residues early relative to the CDR3; the germline J gene fills the gap. The chain carries TRBV30 and TRBJ2-7, with D possibly TRBD1 on 5 matching bases. The CDR3 loop spans 12 amino acids. Per germline, CDR1 GTSNPN and CDR2 SVGIG (reference sequence). Trimming shortened V by 5 bases and J by 3 bases, and 11 bases separated the two germline ends. The covered CDR3 bases are TGTGCCTGGGTTCCGGACATCTACGAG. Translated, it gives CAWVPDIYE. The full CDR3 protein is CAWVPDIYEQYF.

For this clone: The read gets to within 3 residues of the CDR3 end, and the germline J gene fills in the rest. This rearrangement joins TRBV7-7 to TRBJ1-2; perhaps TRBD1 as D (6 bases). The CDR3 loop spans 17 amino acids. Germline V gene lookup returns CDR1 SSHAT and CDR2 FNYEAQ (reference sequence). The germline V and J ends were trimmed by 1 base and 6 bases, with 21 bases remaining between them. The CDR3 DNA, read in part, is TGTGCCAGCAGCTTAGGGGGTTCGGGATTACAGGGAGATGGC. It encodes CASSLGGSGLQGDG. The complete CDR3 sequence is CASSLGGSGLQGDGYTF.

As concerns this clone: The read terminates 3 residues ahead of where the CDR3 ends, so the germline J gene completes it. The V gene is TRBV7-6, the J gene TRBJ1-2; TRBD1 might be the D (5 bases). The CDR3 runs 15 residues. CDR1 and CDR2 from the germline V gene are SGHVS and FNYEAQ. The sequenced part of the CDR3 DNA is TGTGCCAGCAGCCCCGGCGGGGGGTATGCCTACGAC. Its translation is CASSPGGGYAYD. The CDR3 in its entirety is CASSPGGGYAYDYTF.

Worth noting for this clone: The CDR3 is cut off 3 residues early in the read; its end comes from the germline J gene. V usage is TRBV20-1 and J usage is TRBJ2-1; 8 bases are a match to TRBD2. CDR1 and CDR2 (germline): DFQATT, SNEGSKA (reference sequence). V was clipped by 6 bases and J by 0 bases; unmatched bases: 4. The CDR3 length is 14 residues. CDR3 bases read: TGCAGTGCAATCACTAGCGGCTCCTACAATGAG. This gives the protein CSAITSGSYNE. The whole CDR3 reads CSAITSGSYNEQFF.

CDR3 DNA, as far as it was read: TGTGCCAGCAGCTTAGACAGGGGGAAGTACAATGAG. It codes for CASSLDRGKYNE. The CDR3 in full is CASSLDRGKYNEQFF. V is TRBV5-4 and J is TRBJ2-1, with TRBD1 matching over 9 bases. The read comes to an end 3 residues before the CDR3 does, leaving the germline J gene to fill in the end. Germline CDR1 and CDR2: SGHNT and YYREEE (reference sequence). This CDR3 contains 15 residues. The V and J ends lost 2 bases and 4 bases, in that order; junction bases with no gene match: 4. Supplemented by reference TRBV5-4 and TRBJ2-1, the full variable domain reads ETGVTQSPTHLIKTRGQQVTLRCSSQSGHNTVSWYQQALGQGPQFIFQYYREEENGRGNFPPRFSGLQFPNYSSELNVNALELDDSALYLCASSLDRGKYNEQFFGPGTRLTVL.